A single sample is the source of the 9 T cell receptor beta chains below, sequenced in a study of human T cells and chemical hapten exposure. MiXCR, applied by TCRdb to the RACE reads, yields one record per CDR3 protein. The sample shows around 380,000 distinct CDR3 sequences, more than 4.5% of them seen only once. The time point denotes: patch test 1, 2 weeks after DPC sensitization. Specified treatment: therapeutic diphenylcyclopropenone sensitization with weekly scalp DPC. Sample: whole blood, taken in connection with sensitization to the hapten diphenylcyclopropenone (DPC). The receptors stem from a woman in her forties or fifties with alopecia areata. Some clones in this sample may be carry-over from other donors' samples.

Many counts were recorded for this clonotype. This chain uses TRBV20-1 with TRBJ1-2; perhaps TRBD1 as D (6 bases). V lost 2 bases and J lost 5, with 18 bases in between. Germline lookup yields CDR1 DFQATT and CDR2 SNEGSKA (reference sequence). The CDR3 has 15 amino acids. This CDR3 reads CSARRGDKGQYGYTF. The CDR3 region has the DNA TGCAGTGCTAGAAGGGGGGACAAGGGTCAATATGGCTACACCTTC.

This clonotype occurred many times. V gene TRBV27 combines with J gene TRBJ2-5; TRBD1 or TRBD2 may be the D gene (6 bases each). Trimming stripped 2 bases from V and 5 bases from J, with 15 bases between. The CDR3 length is 15 residues. CDR1 is MNHEY and CDR2 is SMNVEV in the germline V gene (reference sequence). The CDR3 DNA reads as TGTGCCAGCAGTTTAACCCAGGGGAGGATCGAGACCCAGTACTTC. This translates into CASSLTQGRIETQYF.

This clonotype was seen many times. V and J are TRBV18 and TRBJ2-6; D is unresolved. CDR3 length equals 15 residues. Germline loops: CDR1 KGHSH, CDR2 LQKENI. V lost 5 bases, J lost 2 bases, and 10 bases lay in between. CDR3 nucleotides: TGTGCCAGCTCAACGCAGAGCCCTGGGGCCAACGTCCTGACTTTC. It is translated as CASSTQSPGANVLTF.

In its sample, this clonotype was seen many times. The chain links TRBV27 to TRBJ1-6; TRBD1 aligns across 9 bases. With V trimmed by 7 bases and J by 10 bases, 11 bases remained unmatched. CDR1 is MNHEY, CDR2 SMNVEV, per germline (reference sequence). The CDR3 is 15 amino acids. The CDR3 bases are TGTGCCAGCACCCAAGGGTCGGGACAGGGATCACCCCTCCACTTT. Its protein product is CASTQGSGQGSPLHF.

This clonotype has a count of ten or more. In DNA form, the CDR3 reads TGCAGTGCTAGGAAGGGACAGGGAAATTCACCCCTCCACTTT. This sequence encodes CSARKGQGNSPLHF. The gene calls are TRBV20-1 and TRBJ1-6; 9 bases are shared with TRBD1. CDR1 is DFQATT and CDR2 is SNEGSKA in the germline V gene (reference sequence). With 3 bases clipped from V and 7 bases from J, the junction kept 4 bases outside the gene matches. The CDR3 spans 14 residues.

V gene TRBV5-1 combines with J gene TRBJ1-6; D perhaps matches TRBD1 (6 bases). Deletions cut 2 bases from V and 9 bases from J, with 15 bases between. Germline CDR1 reads SGHRS; CDR2 reads YFSETQ. This CDR3 contains 15 residues. In DNA form, the CDR3 reads TGCGCCAGCAGCTTCGAAGGGCGCAGGGGTTCACCCCTCCACTTT. This gives the protein CASSFEGRRGSPLHF.

Many counts were recorded for this clonotype. The rearrangement links TRBV6-1 to TRBJ2-1, with D tentatively TRBD1 or TRBD2 (6 bases each). The CDR3 spans 16 residues. From germline, CDR1 is MNHNS and CDR2 SASEGT. Between the trimmed V and J ends, which lost 2 bases and 9 bases, there was a span of 20 bases. Here the CDR3 DNA reads TGTGCCAGCAGTGAAAGGGCCCAACGGGGGCTCGGTGAGCAGTTCTTC. It encodes CASSERAQRGLGEQFF.

The table lists this clonotype with many counts. The rearrangement links TRBV29-1 to TRBJ1-2; a weak D match, TRBD1 (6 bases). The V and J ends lost 6 bases and 8 bases respectively, with 13 bases between them. Per the germline V gene, CDR1 is SQVTM and CDR2 is ANQGSEA. The CDR3 runs to 11 residues. CDR3 coding DNA: TGCAGCGTCTCAGGGGATTCCGGCTACACCTTC. Residues: CSVSGDSGYTF.

This clonotype was observed at least ten times. The gene calls are TRBV5-4 and TRBJ1-4, with 7 bases fitting TRBD1. CDR3 length equals 15 residues. The V gene end was trimmed by 4 bases and the J gene end by 3 bases; junction bases not matched to a gene: 6. Germline V lookup: CDR1 SGHNT, CDR2 YYREEE (reference sequence). CDR3 amino acids: CASSLSQGANEKLFF. The CDR3 region has the DNA TGTGCCAGCAGCCTATCGCAGGGGGCTAATGAAAAACTGTTTTTT.